One sample yielded the 5 T cell receptor beta chains listed below, sequenced in a study of blood T cell repertoires in COVID-19. Assay: immunoSEQ multiplex PCR; the TCRdb copy retains only in-frame clones and omits some. This repertoire shows approximately 220,000 clones, roughly 84% found once; its top ten account for 5% to 6.5%. Sequenced material: peripheral blood. The source of these receptors is a woman aged 60 to 75 who had recovered from COVID-19.

The sample holds a few counts of this clone. This chain connects TRBV19 to TRBJ1-5; 7 nucleotides align to TRBD1. CDR3 length: 16 amino acids. CDR1 is LNHDA and CDR2 is SQIVND in the germline V gene (reference sequence). After removal of 8 bases from V and 5 bases from J, the junction contained 15 bases not matched to a gene. The CDR3 loop is CASAQTQGVLYQPQHF. For the CDR3, the DNA is TGTGCCAGTGCCCAAACGCAGGGGGTTTTATATCAGCCCCAGCATTTT.

The V gene is TRBV7-3, the J gene TRBJ2-1; unclear D gene. Trimming stripped 2 bases from V and 10 bases from J, with 12 bases between. Per the germline V gene, CDR1 is SGHTA and CDR2 is FQGTGA. CDR3 size: 13 residues. As DNA, the CDR3 is TGTGCCAGCAGCTTATATGTGGCTTTGGAGCAGTTCTTC. Translating gives CASSLYVALEQFF.

The J gene is TRBJ2-7, the V gene TRBV7-8; D not certain. Per the germline V gene, CDR1 is SGHVS and CDR2 is FQNEAQ. This CDR3 comprises 15 residues. V lost 5 bases and J lost 3, with 17 bases in between. The CDR3, as DNA: TGTGCCAGCAGCCTCCGACGGGTCGGCTTCTACGAGCAGTACTTC. It is translated as CASSLRRVGFYEQYF.

This clone was found a few times. The CDR3 reads CSVEHGDYTEAFF. The DNA of the CDR3 is TGCAGCGTTGAACACGGAGATTACACTGAAGCTTTCTTT. The V and J genes are TRBV29-1 and TRBJ1-1; D unclear. From germline, CDR1 is SQVTM and CDR2 ANQGSEA. This CDR3 has 13 amino acids. Trimming shortened V by 2 bases and J by 3 bases, and 10 bases separated the two germline ends.

The rearrangement joins TRBV5-5 to TRBJ1-3; weak D call: TRBD1 (5 bases). Trimming pared 5 bases from V and 0 bases from J, leaving 9 bases between. Per the germline V gene, CDR1 is SGHKS and CDR2 is YYEKEE (reference sequence). CDR3 length equals 14 residues. CDR3 region: CASRSGTSGNTIYF. In nucleotides, the CDR3 is TGTGCCAGCAGGAGCGGGACCTCTGGAAACACCATATATTTT. Supplemented by reference TRBV5-5 and TRBJ1-3, the full variable domain reads DAGVTQSPTHLIKTRGQQVTLRCSPISGHKSVSWYQQVLGQGPQFIFQYYEKEERGRGNFPDRFSARQFPNYSSELNVNALLLGDSALYLCASRSGTSGNTIYFGEGSWLTVV.